This T cell receptor (beta chain) was obtained from a study of cytomegalovirus exposure and HLA in healthy donors. In the study overall: The roughly 110 validation repertoires used the same platform as the approximately 700 first-cohort repertoires (as reported by a later analysis). Points from the study as a whole: Specificity of a few CMV-associated chains for CMV antigens was verified in vitro. Among TCR beta chains, those listed as cytomegalovirus-associated numbered over 150. In the 95 to 150 validation repertoires, a later analysis found that first-cohort TCR clusters tended to co-occur.

Method: immunoSEQ multiplex PCR; TCRdb's copy keeps in-frame clones and lacks some. The sample lists about 190,000 clones; about 80% were seen once. Germline loops: CDR1 SGHDT, CDR2 YYEEEE. The CDR3 covers 14 residues. V gave up 1 base and J gave up 3 bases, with 10 bases separating them. On this clone: The antigen is unknown.

This sequence joins TRBV5-6 and TRBJ1-2; D is unclear. The TCR originated in a man younger than 35 in good health and CMV-seropositive. Sequenced sample: PBMCs. The CDR3 nucleotides are TGTGCCAGCAGCTTGACCTCAGATTACTATGGCTACACCTTC. It translates to CASSLTSDYYGYTF.